Each of the 29 T cell receptor beta chains below was sequenced from the same sample in a study of blood T cells in healthy people across ages. The authors ran a second PCR of about 7 to 12 cycles using a sample-barcoded 5' primer and a J-beta primer mix. TCRdb ran MiXCR on the 5' RACE reads and lists one entry per CDR3 protein. Found here are 650,000 to 1,000,000 distinct CDR3 sequences, under 40% of them singletons; the top ten hold 10% to 15%. What was sequenced was blood. Source of these receptors: a man aged 18 to 30 in good health.

As DNA, the CDR3 is TGCGCCAGCAGCTTGGGTGTGGGGTCACAAGAGACCCAGTACTTC. Residues: CASSLGVGSQETQYF. The chain employs TRBV5-1 and TRBJ2-5; D gene ambiguous. This CDR3 spans 15 amino acids. Germline assignment: CDR1 SGHRS and CDR2 YFSETQ. Trimming took off 0 bases at V and 2 bases at J, with 11 bases between the two ends. The whole variable domain, filled in from reference TRBV5-1 and TRBJ2-5, reads KAGVTQTPRYLIKTRGQQVTLSCSPISGHRSVSWYQQTPGQGLQFLFEYFSETQRNKGNFPGRFSGRQFSNSRSEMNVSTLELGDSALYLCASSLGVGSQETQYFGPGTRLLVL.

This clonotype appeared a few times. This chain uses TRBV14 with TRBJ2-5; D may be TRBD1 (6 bases). V dropped 2 bases and J dropped 4 bases, with 11 bases sitting between them. CDR1 is SGHDN and CDR2 is FVKESK in the germline V gene. This CDR3 contains 14 residues. CDR3 nucleotides: TGTGCCAGCAGCCAAACACAGGGCGGAGAGACCCAGTACTTC. It specifies CASSQTQGGETQYF.

The chain employs TRBV6-5 and TRBJ2-5; TRBD1 matches at 8 bases. After removal of 10 bases from V and 5 bases from J, the junction contained 15 bases not matched to a gene. The CDR3 spans 15 residues. Germline lookup yields CDR1 MNHEY and CDR2 SVGAGI. DNA of the CDR3: TGTGCCACCTCCGGGACAGGACAGAGGGGGGAGACCCAGTACTTC. It encodes CATSGTGQRGETQYF.

The gene calls are TRBV20-1 and TRBJ1-2; D not resolved. CDR3 length: 13 residues. V was cut by 3 bases and J by 4 bases, with 12 bases left in between. The germline gives CDR1 DFQATT, CDR2 SNEGSKA (reference sequence). The CDR3 DNA sequence: TGCAGTGCTAGTATAGAGCGGACCTATGGCTACACCTTC. Protein sequence: CSASIERTYGYTF.

The rearrangement links TRBV5-1 to TRBJ2-1; D may be TRBD1 (5 bases). Germline V lookup: CDR1 SGHRS, CDR2 YFSETQ. The germline V and J ends were trimmed by 0 bases and 8 bases, with 12 bases remaining between them. The CDR3 has 14 amino acids. CDR3 loop: CASSLEGRGDEQFF. CDR3 coding DNA: TGCGCCAGCAGCTTGGAGGGGCGAGGCGATGAGCAGTTCTTC. The whole variable domain, filled in from reference TRBV5-1 and TRBJ2-1, reads KAGVTQTPRYLIKTRGQQVTLSCSPISGHRSVSWYQQTPGQGLQFLFEYFSETQRNKGNFPGRFSGRQFSNSRSEMNVSTLELGDSALYLCASSLEGRGDEQFFGPGTRLTVL.

About this clonotype: One end of the junction is discordant with germline, which a read error may explain. CDR3 nucleotide sequence: TGTGCTAGCAGTTTGGGGGACAGGGGGTTCTTC. The encoded protein is CASSLGDRGFF. V usage is TRBV12-3 or TRBV12-4 and J usage is TRBJ2-1, with 10 bases identical to TRBD1. The CDR3 has 11 amino acids.

J is TRBJ1-2 and V is TRBV20-1; D perhaps matches TRBD1 (6 bases). Germline CDR1 DFQATT, CDR2 SNEGSKA (reference sequence). This CDR3 is built from 14 residues. The V end lost 2 bases, the J end lost 4 bases, and 14 bases lay between the germline ends. The CDR3 sequence is CSARKTGSTYGYTF. CDR3 nucleotide sequence: TGCAGTGCTAGAAAGACAGGTTCCACCTATGGCTACACCTTC.

This clonotype was detected only a few times. The chain joins TRBV3-1 to TRBJ2-6, with D unresolved. Trimming took off 1 base at V and 1 base at J, with 11 bases between the two ends. Germline lookup yields CDR1 LGHDT and CDR2 YNNKEL (reference sequence). This CDR3 is 17 amino acids long. The CDR3: CASSQVQLWSGANVLTF. CDR3 DNA: TGTGCCAGCAGCCAAGTACAGCTATGGTCTGGGGCCAACGTCCTGACTTTC.

This clonotype was counted ten times or more. This chain uses TRBV4-3 with TRBJ1-6; unclear D gene. V lost 2 bases and J lost 5, with 10 bases in between. From germline, CDR1 is LGHNA and CDR2 YSLEER. This CDR3 is 15 amino acids long. CDR3 nucleotide sequence: TGCGCCAGCAGCCAACAAACGGGTAATAATTCACCCCTCCACTTT. The encoded protein is CASSQQTGNNSPLHF.

The rearrangement links TRBV20-1 to TRBJ2-1; D uncertain. The V end was cut by 5 bases, the J end by 0 bases, with 11 bases between. CDR3 length equals 14 residues. In germline, CDR1 is DFQATT, CDR2 SNEGSKA (reference sequence). DNA for the CDR3: TGCAGTGCTCGCCCTACGAGCTCCTACAATGAGCAGTTCTTC. Translated, it gives CSARPTSSYNEQFF.

The sample holds a few counts of this clonotype. The chain has TRBV5-6 and TRBJ1-6, with D uncertain. The CDR3 contains 15 residues. The germline V gene encodes CDR1 SGHDT and CDR2 YYEEEE. Trimming stripped 1 base from V and 7 bases from J, with 12 bases between. The CDR3 DNA sequence: TGTGCCAGCAGCTTGAGGACGGCCCCAAATTCACCCCTCCACTTT. Translated, it gives CASSLRTAPNSPLHF.

This clonotype was observed once. This may come from a read error, since a much larger clone is one base off. V and J are TRBV28 and TRBJ1-2; D possibly corresponds to TRBD1 (6 bases). Trimming pared 6 bases from V and 4 bases from J, leaving 15 bases between. CDR3 length equals 14 residues. CDR1 is MDHEN and CDR2 is SYDVKM in the germline V gene. The CDR3 reads CASSPVTGTYGYTF. The CDR3 DNA follows: TGTGCCAGCAGCCCCGTCACAGGGACCTATGGCTACACCTTC.

The chain employs TRBV14 and TRBJ1-1; 7 nucleotides agree with TRBD1. The CDR3 has 15 residues. Germline V gene lookup returns CDR1 SGHDN and CDR2 FVKESK. The V and J ends lost 4 bases and 0 bases, in that order; junction bases with no gene match: 5. The CDR3 spells CASSLRQGLNTEAFF. The CDR3 bases are TGTGCCAGCAGCCTCAGACAGGGATTGAACACTGAAGCTTTCTTT.

This rearrangement joins TRBV14 to TRBJ1-1; no firm D call. Germline assignment: CDR1 SGHDN and CDR2 FVKESK. This CDR3 has 16 residues. Trimming pared 1 base from V and 1 base from J, leaving 13 bases between. The CDR3 loop is CASSQVPGPPNTEAFF. The CDR3 nucleotides are TGTGCCAGCAGCCAAGTACCGGGTCCCCCGAACACTGAAGCTTTCTTT. The full variable domain, with the rest looked up from reference TRBV14 and TRBJ1-1, is EAGVTQFPSHSVIEKGQTVTLRCDPISGHDNLYWYRRVMGKEIKFLLHFVKESKQDESGMPNNRFLAERTGGTYSTLKVQPAELEDSGVYFCASSQVPGPPNTEAFFGQGTRLTVV.

The chain has TRBV20-1 and TRBJ1-5, with D possibly TRBD1 on 5 matching bases. Trimming cost V 3 bases and J 0 bases, with 18 bases left between them. This CDR3 is 17 amino acids long. Germline V lookup: CDR1 DFQATT, CDR2 SNEGSKA (reference sequence). As DNA, the CDR3 is TGCAGTGCTAGCCGTAGGGCCGGGGCCTTTAGCAATCAGCCCCAGCATTTT. It yields the protein CSASRRAGAFSNQPQHF.

This clonotype was recorded many times. The J gene is TRBJ2-7, the V gene TRBV6-5, with 9 bases matching TRBD1. The germline V gene has CDR1 MNHEY and CDR2 SVGAGI. The CDR3 is 14 residues long. J lost 0 bases, V lost 9 bases, and 6 bases had no gene match. Here the CDR3 reads CASARDRVSYEQYF. The CDR3 nucleotides read TGTGCCAGTGCCCGGGACAGGGTCTCCTACGAGCAGTACTTC.

The chain combines TRBV7-2 with TRBJ1-1; 9 bases agree with TRBD1. The CDR3 runs to 14 residues. V gave up 1 base and J gave up 10 bases; unmatched junction bases: 7. Germline V lookup: CDR1 SGHTA, CDR2 FQGNSA. The CDR3 DNA reads TGTGCCAGCAGCTTAGTACCCGGGACAGGGCCAGCTTTCTTT. This codes for CASSLVPGTGPAFF. Together with reference TRBV7-2 and TRBJ1-1, the CDR3 gives the full variable domain: GAGVSQSPSNKVTEKGKDVELRCDPISGHTALYWYRQSLGQGLEFLIYFQGNSAPDKSGLPSDRFSAERTGGSVSTLTIQRTQQEDSAVYLCASSLVPGTGPAFFGQGTRLTVV.

The rearrangement joins TRBV7-2 to TRBJ2-2; unclear D gene. This CDR3 has 15 amino acids. CDR1 SGHTA and CDR2 FQGNSA come from the germline V gene. The V end lost 4 bases, the J end lost 0 bases, and 9 bases lay between the germline ends. This chain's CDR3 is CASSSFSANTGELFF. In DNA, the CDR3 is TGTGCCAGCAGCTCTTTTTCGGCGAACACCGGGGAGCTGTTTTTT.

CDR3 in DNA: TGTGCCATCAAGGGGGCCCCCACAGATACGCAGTATTTT. Translating it yields CAIKGAPTDTQYF. The chain uses TRBV10-3 and TRBJ2-3; TRBD1 aligns across 7 bases. Germline V gene lookup returns CDR1 ENHRY and CDR2 SYGVKD. Trimming at V came to 7 bases and at J to 2 bases, leaving 3 bases not matched to a gene. This CDR3 is built from 13 residues.

This sequence joins TRBV12-3 or TRBV12-4 and TRBJ1-4; 7 bases are a match to TRBD1. Trimming removed 6 bases from V and 3 bases from J; junction bases left unmatched: 4. The CDR3 runs 14 residues. For the CDR3, the DNA is TGTGCCAGCAGGGCGGGACAGTCTAATGAAAAACTGTTTTTT. Encoded protein: CASRAGQSNEKLFF.

This chain links TRBV12-3 or TRBV12-4 with TRBJ1-1; no clear D. Trimming stripped 3 bases from V and 1 base from J, with 6 bases between. The CDR3 length is 13 residues. The CDR3 sequence: CASSFAKNTEAFF. The DNA of the CDR3 is TGTGCCAGCAGTTTTGCAAAGAACACTGAAGCTTTCTTT.

The chain couples TRBV20-1 to TRBJ2-7; D not certain. Trimming cost V 5 bases and J 5 bases, with 10 bases left between them. This CDR3 has 11 residues. Per germline, CDR1 DFQATT and CDR2 SNEGSKA (reference sequence). In nucleotides, the CDR3 is TGCAGTGCTTCCCCTACCAACGAGCAGTACTTC. The encoded protein is CSASPTNEQYF.

This clonotype was seen once. V is TRBV7-2 and J is TRBJ1-2; D call uncertain. V gave up 6 bases and J gave up 8 bases, with 22 bases separating them. The germline gives CDR1 SGHTA, CDR2 FQGNSA. CDR3 length equals 15 residues. The CDR3 reads CASSFVLGLYDGYTF. DNA for the CDR3: TGTGCCAGCAGTTTCGTATTGGGGTTATATGACGGCTACACCTTC.

This clonotype appeared a few times. V is TRBV20-1 and J is TRBJ2-7; D perhaps matches TRBD2 (5 bases). CDR3 length: 15 amino acids. With 0 bases removed from V and 7 bases from J, the gap between germline ends came to 19 bases. Germline loops: CDR1 DFQATT, CDR2 SNEGSKA (reference sequence). CDR3 bases: TGCAGTGCTAGAGATTTGGGCAGAAGCGGTGGTGAGCAGTACTTC. Protein product: CSARDLGRSGGEQYF.

This clonotype was counted only a few times. V usage is TRBV6-1 and J usage is TRBJ1-4, with 9 bases fitting TRBD1. J lost 6 bases, V lost 3 bases, and 5 bases had no gene match. The length of the CDR3 is 15 residues. CDR1 is MNHNS and CDR2 is SASEGT in the germline V gene. CDR3: CASSDAGTGHEKLFF. The CDR3 coding sequence is TGTGCCAGCAGTGACGCCGGGACAGGGCATGAAAAACTGTTTTTT.

This clonotype was counted only a few times. This chain links TRBV12-3 or TRBV12-4 with TRBJ1-1, with a possible D match to TRBD1 (5 bases). This CDR3 is built from 13 residues. V lost 11 bases and J lost 0, with 13 bases in between. The CDR3 DNA sequence: TGTGCCGGGGGTGGAGAGATGAACACTGAAGCTTTCTTT. It translates to CAGGGEMNTEAFF.

This clonotype was counted once. This could be a read error, since a much larger clone is one nucleotide away. The V call is TRBV7-2, the J call TRBJ2-3; 7 bases agree with TRBD1. CDR3 length: 15 residues. Per the germline V gene, CDR1 is SGHTA and CDR2 is FQGNSA. The CDR3 nucleotides are TGTGCCAGCAGCCCGACAGGGCCTAGCACAGATAGGCAGTATTTT. It specifies CASSPTGPSTDRQYF. The variable domain in full, completed from reference TRBV7-2 and TRBJ2-3, reads GAGVSQSPSNKVTEKGKDVELRCDPISGHTALYWYRQSLGQGLEFLIYFQGNSAPDKSGLPSDRFSAERTGGSVSTLTIQRTQQEDSAVYLCASSPTGPSTDRQYFGPGTRLTVL.

V usage is TRBV7-2 and J usage is TRBJ1-1; D is ambiguous. The ends were cut back, 4 bases at V and 5 bases at J, with 14 bases in the middle. The germline gives CDR1 SGHTA, CDR2 FQGNSA. The CDR3 length is 14 residues. CDR3 sequence reads: CASSSKTSGTEAFF. In nucleotides, the CDR3 is TGTGCCAGCAGCTCCAAGACCAGTGGGACTGAAGCTTTCTTT. Together with reference TRBV7-2 and TRBJ1-1, the CDR3 gives the full variable domain: GAGVSQSPSNKVTEKGKDVELRCDPISGHTALYWYRQSLGQGLEFLIYFQGNSAPDKSGLPSDRFSAERTGGSVSTLTIQRTQQEDSAVYLCASSSKTSGTEAFFGQGTRLTVV.

This clonotype was recorded a few times. The V and J genes are TRBV6-6 and TRBJ1-4, with D perhaps matching TRBD1 (5 bases). Germline loops: CDR1 MNHNY, CDR2 SVGAGI (reference sequence). V lost 10 bases and J 7 bases, leaving 10 bases between the germline ends. The CDR3 is made up of 11 amino acids. The DNA of the CDR3 is TGTGCCACCAGGGACGGTGAAAAACTGTTTTTT. Translation gives CATRDGEKLFF.